Shown below are 22 T cell receptor beta chains from a single sample sequenced in a study of cytomegalovirus exposure and HLA in healthy donors. 13 Jbeta primers and 60 Vbeta primers were used for the PCR. Sequenced by immunoSEQ multiplex PCR; TCRdb stores in-frame clones only, minus some. The data show roughly 200,000 clones, roughly 87% seen once. The sample comprised PBMCs. These receptors came from a man aged 50 to 59 in good health and CMV-seronegative.

This sequence joins TRBV7-9 and TRBJ2-3, with D tentatively TRBD2 (7 bases). From germline, CDR1 is SEHNR and CDR2 FQNEAQ (reference sequence). The CDR3 runs to 15 residues. V gave up 5 bases and J gave up 5 bases, with 17 bases separating them. The CDR3 nucleotides read TGTGCCAGCAGCCTAGGGGGGGGGCCGAGAGATACGCAGTATTTT. Its translation is CASSLGGGPRDTQYF.

The chain couples TRBV15 to TRBJ2-1; 11 bases align to TRBD2. Germline-derived CDR1 and CDR2 are LNHNV and YYDKDF (reference sequence). The CDR3 is 16 residues long. After removal of 3 bases from V and 3 bases from J, the junction contained 4 bases not matched to a gene. This chain's CDR3 is CATSRDGTSGYNEQFF. CDR3 in DNA: TGTGCCACCAGCAGGGACGGGACTAGCGGCTACAATGAGCAGTTCTTC.

This chain links TRBV1 with TRBJ2-3; the table assigns TRBD2, which was not confirmed against the DNA. TRBV1 is marked as a pseudogene. This CDR3 has 18 residues. CDR3 DNA sequence: TGCACCAGCAGCCAAGATTTAGGTTGCGGGAGCAGCACAGATACGCAGTATTTT. This encodes CTSSQDLGCGSSTDTQYF.

The chain carries TRBV27 and TRBJ2-5, with D possibly matching TRBD2 (6 bases). Near its end, the DNA agrees better with TRBJ2-7, so the J call may be wrong. This CDR3 is 15 amino acids long. CDR1 is MNHEY, CDR2 SMNVEV, per germline (reference sequence). The CDR3 DNA follows: TGTGCCAGCGGAAAGTGGCGGGAAGTTAACTACGAGCAGTACTTC. Its protein is CASGKWREVNYEQYF.

This clone occurred once. The rearrangement joins TRBV7-6 to TRBJ1-5, with D unclear. This CDR3 contains 14 residues. In germline, CDR1 is SGHVS, CDR2 FNYEAQ. V was trimmed by 0 bases and J by 7 bases, leaving 10 bases between them. CDR3 in amino acids: CASSLAGRGQPQHF. Written as DNA, the CDR3 is TGTGCCAGCAGCTTAGCAGGAAGAGGGCAGCCCCAGCATTTT.

Only a few counts were recorded for this clone. This rearrangement joins TRBV7-3 to TRBJ2-3; no clear D gene. This CDR3 is 13 amino acids long. Germline loops: CDR1 SGHTA, CDR2 FQGTGA. V was clipped by 4 bases and J by 3 bases, with 8 bases between them. The CDR3 is CASSWARTDTQYF. CDR3 DNA sequence: TGTGCCAGCAGCTGGGCCAGAACAGATACGCAGTATTTT.

The chain combines TRBV30 with TRBJ1-2; possible D gene TRBD1, 6 bases. The CDR3 loop spans 12 amino acids. The germline CDR1 and CDR2 sequences are GTSNPN and SVGIG (reference sequence). Trimming removed 3 bases at V and 7 bases at J, with 12 bases between. In DNA, the CDR3 is TGTGCCTGGAGAAGGGGCAGGGGTGGCTACACCTTC. Residues: CAWRRGRGGYTF.

The rearrangement links TRBV6-4 to TRBJ2-1; the D gene is possibly TRBD1 (6 bases). The CDR3 is made up of 15 amino acids. Germline V gives CDR1 MRHNA, CDR2 SNTAGT. Between the trimmed V and J ends, which lost 6 bases and 8 bases, there was a span of 20 bases. This CDR3 is CASSNAGVRGDEQFF. The CDR3 nucleotides read TGTGCCAGCAGCAACGCAGGGGTGCGCGGCGATGAGCAGTTCTTC.

This clone has just one count. This rearrangement joins TRBV30 to TRBJ2-7; D remains ambiguous. From germline, CDR1 is GTSNPN and CDR2 SVGIG (reference sequence). CDR3 length: 11 residues. With 2 bases removed from V and 6 bases from J, the gap between germline ends came to 8 bases. CDR3 region: CAWSPRIEQYF. DNA for the CDR3: TGTGCCTGGAGTCCCAGGATCGAGCAGTACTTC.

The chain combines TRBV9 with TRBJ2-7; TRBD1 matches at 10 bases. Germline V gives CDR1 SGDLS, CDR2 YYNGEE. Trimming took 4 bases from V and 4 from J; bases not matched to a gene: 11. The CDR3 sequence is 16 residues long. CDR3 sequence (DNA): TGTGCCAGCAGCCCTCGGGACAGGGGAACCCCTTACGAGCAGTACTTC. Residues: CASSPRDRGTPYEQYF.

On this clone: Mismatch with germline at one junction end may stem from a read error. J is TRBJ1-4 and V is TRBV7-9; TRBD1 agrees at 7 bases. CDR3 length: 15 residues. Looked up from germline, CDR1 is SEHNR and CDR2 is FQNEAQ (reference sequence). The CDR3 reads CSSTTTGAANEKLFF. CDR3 bases: TGTTCCAGCACTACCACAGGGGCGGCTAATGAAAAACTGTTTTTT.

The rearrangement uses TRBV4-2 and TRBJ2-3; 12 nucleotides align to TRBD2. The CDR3 has 17 amino acids. Germline V gene data show CDR1 as LGHNA and CDR2 as YNFKEQ. Trimming at V came to 6 bases and at J to 1 base, leaving 8 bases not matched to a gene. The CDR3 protein is CASRFSSGRAGTDTQYF. CDR3 nucleotide sequence: TGTGCCAGCAGATTTTCTAGCGGGAGGGCCGGCACAGATACGCAGTATTTT.

In its sample, this clone was seen once. The genes are TRBV5-4 and TRBJ2-1, with 11 bases matching TRBD1. This CDR3 comprises 17 residues. With V trimmed by 4 bases and J by 0 bases, 6 bases remained unmatched. The germline V gene encodes CDR1 SGHNT and CDR2 YYREEE (reference sequence). In DNA, the CDR3 is TGTGCCAGCAGCCCGGGACAGGGGGGGAGCTCCTACAATGAGCAGTTCTTC. The encoded protein is CASSPGQGGSSYNEQFF.

The V and J genes are TRBV27 and TRBJ1-4; 8 bases align to TRBD1. With V trimmed by 3 bases and J by 6 bases, 0 bases remained unmatched. This CDR3 has 13 residues. The germline V gene has CDR1 MNHEY and CDR2 SMNVEV (reference sequence). The CDR3 DNA reads as TGTGCCAGCAGTTTGACAGGGGATGAAAAACTGTTTTTT. Protein: CASSLTGDEKLFF.

This clone appeared a single time. This rearrangement joins TRBV19 to TRBJ1-1; TRBD1 matches 7 bases. V dropped 5 bases and J dropped 1; count of bases not matched to a gene: 7. The CDR3 sequence is 15 residues long. CDR1 and CDR2 (germline): LNHDA, SQIVND (reference sequence). The CDR3 here is CASSPQGQTNTEAFF. CDR3 DNA: TGTGCCAGTAGTCCCCAGGGACAGACGAACACTGAAGCTTTCTTT.

This clone was seen a single time. DNA for the CDR3: TGTGCCAGCAGCGAGAGCGGGAGGGCCGCAGATACGCAGTATTTT. Its protein is CASSESGRAADTQYF. This rearrangement joins TRBV7-9 to TRBJ2-3; 10 nucleotides line up with TRBD2. Germline V gene lookup returns CDR1 SEHNR and CDR2 FQNEAQ (reference sequence). This CDR3 is built from 15 residues. Unmatched junction bases numbered 6, after V lost 5 bases and J lost 4 bases. The whole variable domain, remainder taken from reference TRBV7-9 and TRBJ2-3, is DTGVSQNPRHKITKRGQNVTFRCDPISEHNRLYWYRQTLGQGPEFLTYFQNEAQLEKSRLLSDRFSAERPKGSFSTLEIQRTEQGDSAMYLCASSESGRAADTQYFGPGTRLTVL.

The rearrangement uses TRBV19 and TRBJ2-3; 9 positions match TRBD2. This CDR3 comprises 16 residues. V was clipped by 3 bases and J by 11 bases; unmatched bases: 15. Germline CDR1 LNHDA, CDR2 SQIVND (reference sequence). Here the CDR3 reads CASSISTSGRTDEQYF. The CDR3, as DNA: TGTGCCAGTAGTATTTCGACTAGCGGCCGGACTGATGAGCAGTATTTT.

The V gene is TRBV2, the J gene TRBJ1-1, with 9 bases matching TRBD1. Looked up from germline, CDR1 is SNHLY and CDR2 is FYNNEI. The CDR3 is made up of 15 amino acids. After removal of 4 bases from V and 3 bases from J, the junction contained 6 bases not matched to a gene. The DNA of the CDR3 is TGTGCCAGCAGTGGGCCGGGACAGGGCTACACTGAAGCTTTCTTT. Residues: CASSGPGQGYTEAFF.

V usage is TRBV21-1 and J usage is TRBJ1-2; the DNA was not used to check the table's D call, TRBD1. TRBV21-1 is recorded as a pseudogene. CDR3 length: 14 amino acids. The CDR3 region has the DNA TGTGCCAGCATAGAGACAGGGAGTAACTATGGCTACACCTTC. It translates to CASIETGSNYGYTF.

V and J are TRBV10-3 and TRBJ1-1; 7 bases fit TRBD1. V was pared by 0 bases and J by 0 bases, with 13 bases of the junction left unmatched. The CDR3 extends over 19 amino acids. Germline V gives CDR1 ENHRY, CDR2 SYGVKD. CDR3 protein: CAISESYRGLRLMNTEAFF. The CDR3 DNA is TGTGCCATCAGTGAGTCCTACAGGGGATTGAGGCTCATGAACACTGAAGCTTTCTTT.

In its sample, this clone was seen a few times. This chain uses TRBV28 with TRBJ1-5; D might be TRBD1 (5 bases). Germline CDR1 and CDR2: MDHEN and SYDVKM. Deletions cut 6 bases from V and 7 bases from J, with 13 bases between. The CDR3 is made up of 13 amino acids. DNA for the CDR3: TGTGCCAGCAGAATGACAGTAAGCCAGCCCCAGCATTTT. The encoded protein is CASRMTVSQPQHF.

This clone was detected once. The chain links TRBV5-1 to TRBJ2-1, with TRBD2 identical over 8 bases. The V gene end was trimmed by 5 bases and the J gene end by 4 bases; junction bases not matched to a gene: 11. Germline V CDR1 and CDR2: SGHRS, YFSETQ. The CDR3 extends over 16 amino acids. CDR3 protein: CASSRRGGGLYNEQFF. The CDR3 nucleotides read TGCGCCAGCAGTCGGCGAGGCGGGGGGCTGTACAATGAGCAGTTCTTC. Supplemented by reference TRBV5-1 and TRBJ2-1, the full variable domain reads KAGVTQTPRYLIKTRGQQVTLSCSPISGHRSVSWYQQTPGQGLQFLFEYFSETQRNKGNFPGRFSGRQFSNSRSEMNVSTLELGDSALYLCASSRRGGGLYNEQFFGPGTRLTVL.